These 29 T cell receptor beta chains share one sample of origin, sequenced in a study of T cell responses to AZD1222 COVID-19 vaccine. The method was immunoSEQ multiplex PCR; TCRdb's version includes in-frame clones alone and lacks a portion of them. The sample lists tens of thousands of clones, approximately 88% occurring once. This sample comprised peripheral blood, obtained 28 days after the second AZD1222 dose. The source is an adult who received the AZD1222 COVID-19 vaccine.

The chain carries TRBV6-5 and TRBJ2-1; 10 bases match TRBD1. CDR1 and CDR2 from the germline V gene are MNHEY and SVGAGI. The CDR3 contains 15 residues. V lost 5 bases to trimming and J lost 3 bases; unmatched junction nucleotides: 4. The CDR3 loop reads CASSPGQGGYNEQFF. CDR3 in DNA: TGTGCCAGCAGTCCCGGACAGGGGGGCTACAATGAGCAGTTCTTC.

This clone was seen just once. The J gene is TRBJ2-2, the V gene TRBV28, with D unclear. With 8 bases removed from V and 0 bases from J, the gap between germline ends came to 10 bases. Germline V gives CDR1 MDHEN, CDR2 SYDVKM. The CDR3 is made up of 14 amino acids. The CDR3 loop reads CASAPNSNTGELFF. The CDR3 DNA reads TGTGCCAGCGCCCCGAACTCGAACACCGGGGAGCTGTTTTTT.

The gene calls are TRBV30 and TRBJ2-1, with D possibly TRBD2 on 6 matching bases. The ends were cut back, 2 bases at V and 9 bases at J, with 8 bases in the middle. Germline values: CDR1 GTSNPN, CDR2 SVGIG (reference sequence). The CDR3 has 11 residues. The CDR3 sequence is CAWSPGGEQFF. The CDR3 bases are TGTGCCTGGAGTCCCGGGGGTGAGCAGTTCTTC.

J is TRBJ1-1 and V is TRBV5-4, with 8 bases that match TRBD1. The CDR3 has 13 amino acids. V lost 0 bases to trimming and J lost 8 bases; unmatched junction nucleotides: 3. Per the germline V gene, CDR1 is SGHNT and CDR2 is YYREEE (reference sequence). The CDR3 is CASSLDRGEEAFF. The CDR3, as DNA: TGTGCCAGCAGCTTGGACAGGGGGGAAGAAGCTTTCTTT.

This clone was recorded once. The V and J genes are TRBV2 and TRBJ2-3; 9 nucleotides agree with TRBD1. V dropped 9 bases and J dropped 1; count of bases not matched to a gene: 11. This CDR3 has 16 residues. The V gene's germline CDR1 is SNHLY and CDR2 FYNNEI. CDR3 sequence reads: CARLRPTGGGTDTQYF. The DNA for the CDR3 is TGTGCCAGACTCCGACCGACAGGGGGAGGCACAGATACGCAGTATTTT.

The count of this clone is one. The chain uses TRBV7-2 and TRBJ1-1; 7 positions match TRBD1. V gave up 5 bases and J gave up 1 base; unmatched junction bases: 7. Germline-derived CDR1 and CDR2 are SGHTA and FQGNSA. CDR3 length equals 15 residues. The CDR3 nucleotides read TGTGCCAGCAGCCCAGAAGGGGGCTGGAACACTGAAGCTTTCTTT. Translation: CASSPEGGWNTEAFF.

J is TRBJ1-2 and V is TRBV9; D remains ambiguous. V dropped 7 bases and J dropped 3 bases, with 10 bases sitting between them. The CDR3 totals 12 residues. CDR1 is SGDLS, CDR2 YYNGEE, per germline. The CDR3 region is CASGTVHYGYTF. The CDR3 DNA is TGTGCCAGCGGTACAGTGCACTATGGCTACACCTTC. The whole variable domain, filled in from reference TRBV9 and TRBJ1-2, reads DSGVTQTPKHLITATGQRVTLRCSPRSGDLSVYWYQQSLDQGLQFLIQYYNGEERAKGNILERFSAQQFPDLHSELNLSSLELGDSALYFCASGTVHYGYTFGSGTRLTVV.

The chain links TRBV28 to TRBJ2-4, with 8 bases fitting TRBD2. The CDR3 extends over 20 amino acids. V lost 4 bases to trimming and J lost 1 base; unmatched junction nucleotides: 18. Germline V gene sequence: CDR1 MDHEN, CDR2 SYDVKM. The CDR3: CASSSPGLAEILGAKNIQYF. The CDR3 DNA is TGTGCCAGCAGTTCCCCCGGACTAGCAGAAATTCTTGGGGCCAAAAACATTCAGTACTTC.

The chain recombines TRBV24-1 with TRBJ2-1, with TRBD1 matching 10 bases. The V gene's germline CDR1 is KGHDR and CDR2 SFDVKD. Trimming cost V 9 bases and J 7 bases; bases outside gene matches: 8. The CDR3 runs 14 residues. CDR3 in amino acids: CATRGQGLRNEQFF. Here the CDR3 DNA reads TGTGCCACCCGGGGACAGGGGCTTCGGAATGAGCAGTTCTTC.

The CDR3 reads CASSSYRGRGQPQHF. In DNA form, the CDR3 reads TGTGCCAGCAGTTCGTACAGGGGGCGCGGGCAGCCCCAGCATTTT. The gene calls are TRBV28 and TRBJ1-5; 9 bases are a match to TRBD1. Germline CDR1 and CDR2: MDHEN and SYDVKM. Unmatched junction bases numbered 8, after V lost 4 bases and J lost 7 bases. The CDR3 covers 15 residues.

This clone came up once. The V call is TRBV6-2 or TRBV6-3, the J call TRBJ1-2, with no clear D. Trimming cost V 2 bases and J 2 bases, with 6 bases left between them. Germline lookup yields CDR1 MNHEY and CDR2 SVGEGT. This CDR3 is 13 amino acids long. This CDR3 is CASSYEKNYGYTF. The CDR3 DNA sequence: TGTGCCAGCAGTTACGAAAAAAACTATGGCTACACCTTC.

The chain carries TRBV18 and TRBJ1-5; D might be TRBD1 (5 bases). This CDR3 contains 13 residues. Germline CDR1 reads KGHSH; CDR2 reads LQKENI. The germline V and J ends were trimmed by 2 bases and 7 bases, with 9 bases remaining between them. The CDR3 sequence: CASSPAWDQPQHF. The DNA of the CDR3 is TGTGCCAGCTCACCAGCATGGGACCAGCCCCAGCATTTT.

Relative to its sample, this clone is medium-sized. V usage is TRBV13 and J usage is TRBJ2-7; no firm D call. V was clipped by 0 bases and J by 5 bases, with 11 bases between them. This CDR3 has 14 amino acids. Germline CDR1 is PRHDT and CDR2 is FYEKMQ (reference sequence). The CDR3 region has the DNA TGTGCCAGCAGCTTAGGTACGGTGGGAAACGAGCAGTACTTC. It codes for CASSLGTVGNEQYF.

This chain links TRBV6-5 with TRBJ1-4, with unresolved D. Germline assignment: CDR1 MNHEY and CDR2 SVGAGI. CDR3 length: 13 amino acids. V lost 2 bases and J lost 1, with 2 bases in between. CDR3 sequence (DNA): TGTGCCAGCAGTTACAGAACTAATGAAAAACTGTTTTTT. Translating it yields CASSYRTNEKLFF.

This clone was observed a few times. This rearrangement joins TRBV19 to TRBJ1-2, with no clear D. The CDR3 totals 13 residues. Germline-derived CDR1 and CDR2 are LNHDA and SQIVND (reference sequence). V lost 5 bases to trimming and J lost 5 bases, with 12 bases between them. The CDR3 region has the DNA TGTGCCAGTAGTGCCCCGGGCTCTTATGGCTACACCTTC. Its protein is CASSAPGSYGYTF.

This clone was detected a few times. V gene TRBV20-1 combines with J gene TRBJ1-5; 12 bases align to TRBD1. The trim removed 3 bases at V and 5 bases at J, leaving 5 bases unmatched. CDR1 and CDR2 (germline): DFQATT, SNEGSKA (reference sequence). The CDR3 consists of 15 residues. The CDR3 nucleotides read TGCAGTGCTAGTCCTGGGACAGGGGGCCATCAGCCCCAGCATTTT. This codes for CSASPGTGGHQPQHF.

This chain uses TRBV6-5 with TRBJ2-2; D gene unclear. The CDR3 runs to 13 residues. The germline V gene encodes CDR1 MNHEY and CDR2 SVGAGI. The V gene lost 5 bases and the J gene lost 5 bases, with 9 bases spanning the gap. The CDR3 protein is CASSPLSTGELFF. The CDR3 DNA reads TGTGCCAGCAGTCCCCTTAGTACCGGGGAGCTGTTTTTT.

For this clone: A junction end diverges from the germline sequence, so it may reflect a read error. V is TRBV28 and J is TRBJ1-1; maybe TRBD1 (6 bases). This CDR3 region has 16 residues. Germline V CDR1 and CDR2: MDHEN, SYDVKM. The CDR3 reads CASPSQGMRGNPEAFF. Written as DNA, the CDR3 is TGTGCCAGCCCTTCACAGGGAATGAGGGGGAACCCTGAAGCTTTCTTT.

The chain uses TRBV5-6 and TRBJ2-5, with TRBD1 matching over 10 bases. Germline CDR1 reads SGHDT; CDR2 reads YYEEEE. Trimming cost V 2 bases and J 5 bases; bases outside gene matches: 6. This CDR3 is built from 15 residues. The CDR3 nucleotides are TGTGCCAGCAGCTTAGAGACAGGGGGCAAGGAGACCCAGTACTTC. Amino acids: CASSLETGGKETQYF.

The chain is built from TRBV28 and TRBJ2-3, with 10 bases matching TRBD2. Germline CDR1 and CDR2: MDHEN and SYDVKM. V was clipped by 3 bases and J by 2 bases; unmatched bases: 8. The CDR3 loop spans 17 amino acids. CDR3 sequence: CASSFGLAAYLTDTQYF. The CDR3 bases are TGTGCCAGCAGTTTCGGACTAGCGGCTTACCTCACAGATACGCAGTATTTT.

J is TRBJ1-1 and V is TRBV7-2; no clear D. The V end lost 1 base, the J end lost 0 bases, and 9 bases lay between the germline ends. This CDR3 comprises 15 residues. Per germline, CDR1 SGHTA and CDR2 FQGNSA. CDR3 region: CASSLVQTVNTEAFF. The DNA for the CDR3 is TGTGCCAGCAGCTTAGTTCAAACGGTGAACACTGAAGCTTTCTTT.

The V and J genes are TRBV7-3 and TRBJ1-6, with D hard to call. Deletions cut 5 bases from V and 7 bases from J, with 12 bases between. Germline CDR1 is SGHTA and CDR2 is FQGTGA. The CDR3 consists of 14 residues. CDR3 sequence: CASSQSPANSPLHF. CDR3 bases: TGTGCCAGCAGCCAAAGTCCAGCGAATTCACCCCTCCACTTT.

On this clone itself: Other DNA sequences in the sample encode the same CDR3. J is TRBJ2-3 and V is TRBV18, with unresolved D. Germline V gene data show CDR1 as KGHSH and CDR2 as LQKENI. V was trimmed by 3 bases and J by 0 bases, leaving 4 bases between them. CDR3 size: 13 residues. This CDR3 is CASSPPSTDTQYF. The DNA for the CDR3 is TGTGCCAGCTCACCCCCCAGCACAGATACGCAGTATTTT.

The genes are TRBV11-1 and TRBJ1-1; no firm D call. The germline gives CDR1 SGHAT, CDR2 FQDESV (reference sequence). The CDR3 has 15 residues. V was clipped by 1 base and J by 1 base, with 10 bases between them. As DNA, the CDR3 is TGTGCCAGCAGCTTAGTCCCACAGCAGAACACTGAAGCTTTCTTT. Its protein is CASSLVPQQNTEAFF.

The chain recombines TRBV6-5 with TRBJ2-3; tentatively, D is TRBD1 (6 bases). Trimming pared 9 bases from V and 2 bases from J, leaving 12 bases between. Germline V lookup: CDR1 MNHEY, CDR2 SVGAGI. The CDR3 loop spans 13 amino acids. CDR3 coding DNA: TGTGCCAGTAGGTGGGACAACACAGATACGCAGTATTTT. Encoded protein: CASRWDNTDTQYF.

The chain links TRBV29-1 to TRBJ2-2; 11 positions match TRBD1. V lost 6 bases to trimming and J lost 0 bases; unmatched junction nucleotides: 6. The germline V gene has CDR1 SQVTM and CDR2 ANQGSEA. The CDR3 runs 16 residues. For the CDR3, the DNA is TGCAGCGTCGCCGGGACAGGGGGTACGAACACCGGGGAGCTGTTTTTT. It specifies CSVAGTGGTNTGELFF.

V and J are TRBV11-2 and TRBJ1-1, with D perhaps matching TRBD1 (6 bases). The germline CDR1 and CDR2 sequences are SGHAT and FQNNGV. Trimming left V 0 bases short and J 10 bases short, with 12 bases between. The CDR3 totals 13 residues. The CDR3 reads CASSLDDRRAAFF. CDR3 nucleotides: TGTGCCAGCAGCTTAGATGACAGGCGGGCAGCTTTCTTT.

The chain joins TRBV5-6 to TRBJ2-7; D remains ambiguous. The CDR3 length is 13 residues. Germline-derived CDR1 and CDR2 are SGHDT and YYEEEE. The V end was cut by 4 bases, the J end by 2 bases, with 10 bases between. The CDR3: CASSTNTAYEQYF. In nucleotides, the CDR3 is TGTGCCAGCAGCACCAATACCGCCTACGAGCAGTACTTC.

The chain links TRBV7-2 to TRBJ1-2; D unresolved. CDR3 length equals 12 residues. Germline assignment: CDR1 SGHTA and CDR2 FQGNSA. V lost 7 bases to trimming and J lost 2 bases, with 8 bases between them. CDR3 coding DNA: TGTGCCAGCACGATGACGAACTATGGCTACACCTTC. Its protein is CASTMTNYGYTF.